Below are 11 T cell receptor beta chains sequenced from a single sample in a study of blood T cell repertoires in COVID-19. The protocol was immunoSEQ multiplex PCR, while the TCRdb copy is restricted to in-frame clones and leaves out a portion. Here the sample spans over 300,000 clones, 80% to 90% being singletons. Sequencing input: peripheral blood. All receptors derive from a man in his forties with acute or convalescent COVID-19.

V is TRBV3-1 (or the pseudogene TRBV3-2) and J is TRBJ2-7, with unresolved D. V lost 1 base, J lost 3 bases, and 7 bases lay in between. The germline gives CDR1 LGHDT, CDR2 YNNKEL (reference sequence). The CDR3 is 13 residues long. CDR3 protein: CASSQAVNYEQYF. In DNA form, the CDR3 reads TGTGCCAGCAGCCAAGCCGTTAACTACGAGCAGTACTTC.

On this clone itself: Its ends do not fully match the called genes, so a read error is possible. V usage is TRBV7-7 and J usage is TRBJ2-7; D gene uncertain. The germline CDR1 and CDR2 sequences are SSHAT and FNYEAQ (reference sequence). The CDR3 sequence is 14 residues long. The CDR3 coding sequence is TGTGCTAGCAGCCGATCTCGCGGAACCTACGAGCAGTACTTC. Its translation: CASSRSRGTYEQYF.

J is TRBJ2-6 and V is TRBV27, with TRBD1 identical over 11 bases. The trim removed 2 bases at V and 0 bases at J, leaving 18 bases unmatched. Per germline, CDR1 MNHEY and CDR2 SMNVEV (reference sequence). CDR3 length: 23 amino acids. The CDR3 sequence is CASSLKPRRTGGLSFSGANVLTF. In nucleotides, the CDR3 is TGTGCCAGCAGTTTAAAGCCCCGAAGGACAGGGGGCCTTTCCTTCTCTGGGGCCAACGTCCTGACTTTC.

The CDR3 spells CASSWTSGDNEQFF. The CDR3 DNA reads TGTGCCAGCAGTTGGACTAGCGGTGACAATGAGCAGTTCTTC. The chain uses TRBV27 and TRBJ2-1; 10 bases are shared with TRBD2. V dropped 4 bases and J dropped 5; count of bases not matched to a gene: 2. CDR1 is MNHEY, CDR2 SMNVEV, per germline (reference sequence). CDR3 length: 14 amino acids.

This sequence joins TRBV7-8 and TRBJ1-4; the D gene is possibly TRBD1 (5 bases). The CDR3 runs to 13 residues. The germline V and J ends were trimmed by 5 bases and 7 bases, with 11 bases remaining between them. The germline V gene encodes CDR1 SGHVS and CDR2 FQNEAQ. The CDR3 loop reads CASSQGAGEKLFF. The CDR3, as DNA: TGTGCCAGCAGCCAGGGCGCGGGTGAAAAACTGTTTTTT.

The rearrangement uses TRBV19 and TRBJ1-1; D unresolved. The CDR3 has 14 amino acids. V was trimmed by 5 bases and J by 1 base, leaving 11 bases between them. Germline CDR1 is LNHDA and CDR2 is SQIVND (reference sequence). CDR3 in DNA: TGTGCCAGTAGTGCATATGGCCGGAACACTGAAGCTTTCTTT. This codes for CASSAYGRNTEAFF.

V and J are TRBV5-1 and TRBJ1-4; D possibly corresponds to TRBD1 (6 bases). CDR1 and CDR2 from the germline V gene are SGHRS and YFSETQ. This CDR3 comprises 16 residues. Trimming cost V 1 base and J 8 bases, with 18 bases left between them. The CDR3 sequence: CASSLLNQGQKEKLFF. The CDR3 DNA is TGCGCCAGCAGCTTGCTTAACCAGGGGCAAAAAGAAAAACTGTTTTTT.

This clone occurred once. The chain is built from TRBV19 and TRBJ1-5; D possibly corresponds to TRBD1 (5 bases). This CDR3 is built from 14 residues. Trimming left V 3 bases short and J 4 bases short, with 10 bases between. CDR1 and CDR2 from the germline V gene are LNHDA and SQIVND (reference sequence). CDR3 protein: CASSMWTSNQPQHF. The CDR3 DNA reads TGTGCCAGTAGTATGTGGACATCTAATCAGCCCCAGCATTTT.

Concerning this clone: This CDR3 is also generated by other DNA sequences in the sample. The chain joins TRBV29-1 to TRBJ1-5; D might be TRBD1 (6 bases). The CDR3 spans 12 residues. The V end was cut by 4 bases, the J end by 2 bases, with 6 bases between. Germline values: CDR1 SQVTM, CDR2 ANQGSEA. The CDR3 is CSVGQGNQPQHF. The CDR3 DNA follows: TGCAGCGTTGGACAGGGCAATCAGCCCCAGCATTTT.

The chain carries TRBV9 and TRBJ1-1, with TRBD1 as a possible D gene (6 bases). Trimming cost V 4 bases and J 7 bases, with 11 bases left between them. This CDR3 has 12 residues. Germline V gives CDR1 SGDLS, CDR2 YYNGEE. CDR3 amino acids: CASSKGHDEAFF. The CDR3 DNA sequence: TGTGCCAGCAGCAAGGGACATGATGAAGCTTTCTTT.

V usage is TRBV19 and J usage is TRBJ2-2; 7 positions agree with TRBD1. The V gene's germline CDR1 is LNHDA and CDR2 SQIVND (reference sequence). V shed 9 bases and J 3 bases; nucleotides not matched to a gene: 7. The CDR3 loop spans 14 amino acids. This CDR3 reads CASQGDWDTGELFF. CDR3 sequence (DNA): TGTGCCAGCCAGGGGGATTGGGACACCGGGGAGCTGTTTTTT.